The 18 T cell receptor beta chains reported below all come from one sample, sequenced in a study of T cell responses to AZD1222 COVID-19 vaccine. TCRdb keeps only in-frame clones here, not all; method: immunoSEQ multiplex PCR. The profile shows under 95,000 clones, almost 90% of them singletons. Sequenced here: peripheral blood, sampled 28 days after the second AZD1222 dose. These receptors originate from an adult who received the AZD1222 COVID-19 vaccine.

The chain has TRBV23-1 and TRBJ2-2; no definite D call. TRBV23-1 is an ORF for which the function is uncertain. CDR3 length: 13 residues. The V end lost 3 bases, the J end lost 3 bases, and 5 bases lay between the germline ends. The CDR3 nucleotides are TGCGCCAGCAGTCACACAGACACCGGGGAGCTGTTTTTT. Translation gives CASSHTDTGELFF.

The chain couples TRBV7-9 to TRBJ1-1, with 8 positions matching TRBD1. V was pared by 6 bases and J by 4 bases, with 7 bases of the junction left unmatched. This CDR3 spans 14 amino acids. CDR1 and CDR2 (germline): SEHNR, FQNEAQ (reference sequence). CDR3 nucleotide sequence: TGTGCCAGCAGTGACGGACAGGGTGGCACTGAAGCTTTCTTT. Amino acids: CASSDGQGGTEAFF.

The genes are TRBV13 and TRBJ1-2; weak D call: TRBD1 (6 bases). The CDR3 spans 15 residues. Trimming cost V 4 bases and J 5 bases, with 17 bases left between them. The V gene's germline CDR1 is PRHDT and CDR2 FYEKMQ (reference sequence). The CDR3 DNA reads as TGTGCCAGCAGCTCCCCCGCGACAGGAGATTATGGCTACACCTTC. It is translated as CASSSPATGDYGYTF.

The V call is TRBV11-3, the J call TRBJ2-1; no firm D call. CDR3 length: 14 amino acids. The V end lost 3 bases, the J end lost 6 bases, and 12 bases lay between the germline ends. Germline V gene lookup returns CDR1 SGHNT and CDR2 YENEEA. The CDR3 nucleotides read TGTGCCAGCAGCTTGCACGTAGGTTCCAATGAGCAGTTCTTC. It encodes CASSLHVGSNEQFF.

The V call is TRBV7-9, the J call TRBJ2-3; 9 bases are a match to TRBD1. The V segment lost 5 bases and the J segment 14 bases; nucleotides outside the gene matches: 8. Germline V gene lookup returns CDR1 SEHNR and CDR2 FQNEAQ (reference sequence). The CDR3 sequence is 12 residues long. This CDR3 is CASSLQGARMYF. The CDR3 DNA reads TGTGCCAGCAGCCTACAGGGGGCGCGTATGTATTTT.

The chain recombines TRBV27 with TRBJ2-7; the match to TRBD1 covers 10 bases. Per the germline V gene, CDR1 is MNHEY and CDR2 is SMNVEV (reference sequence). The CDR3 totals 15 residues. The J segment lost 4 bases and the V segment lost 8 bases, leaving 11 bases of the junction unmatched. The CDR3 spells CASRGQGGTRYEQYF. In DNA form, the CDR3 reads TGTGCCAGCCGTGGACAGGGGGGGACCCGATACGAGCAGTACTTC.

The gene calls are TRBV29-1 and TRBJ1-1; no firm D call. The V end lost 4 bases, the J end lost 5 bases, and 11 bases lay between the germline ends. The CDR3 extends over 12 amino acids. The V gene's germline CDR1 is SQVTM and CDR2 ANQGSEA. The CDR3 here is CSVGRVGTEAFF. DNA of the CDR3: TGCAGCGTTGGCCGTGTAGGGACTGAAGCTTTCTTT.

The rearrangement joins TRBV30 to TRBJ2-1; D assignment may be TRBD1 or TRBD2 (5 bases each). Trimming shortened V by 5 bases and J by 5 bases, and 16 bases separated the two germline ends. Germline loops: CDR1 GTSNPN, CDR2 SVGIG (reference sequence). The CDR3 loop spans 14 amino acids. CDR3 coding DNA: TGTGCCTGGGAGGGGCACGGGATCCACAATGAGCAGTTCTTC. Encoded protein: CAWEGHGIHNEQFF.

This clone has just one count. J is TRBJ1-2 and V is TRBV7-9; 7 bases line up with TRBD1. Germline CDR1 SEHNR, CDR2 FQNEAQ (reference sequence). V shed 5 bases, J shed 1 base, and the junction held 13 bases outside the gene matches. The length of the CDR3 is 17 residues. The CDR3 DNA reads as TGTGCCAGCAGCCCCGACAGGGTTCATATAAATAACTATGGCTACACCTTC. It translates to CASSPDRVHINNYGYTF.

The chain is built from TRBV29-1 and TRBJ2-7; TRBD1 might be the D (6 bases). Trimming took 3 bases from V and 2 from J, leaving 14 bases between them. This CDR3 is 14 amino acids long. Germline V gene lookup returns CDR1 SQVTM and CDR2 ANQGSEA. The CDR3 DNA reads TGCAGCGTTGATGTTGACGGGACACCCTACGAGCAGTACTTC. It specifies CSVDVDGTPYEQYF.

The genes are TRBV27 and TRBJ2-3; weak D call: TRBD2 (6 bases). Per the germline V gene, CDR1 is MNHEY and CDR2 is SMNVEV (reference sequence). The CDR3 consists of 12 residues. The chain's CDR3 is CVAGWAADTQYF. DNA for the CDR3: TGTGTCGCGGGGTGGGCAGCAGATACGCAGTATTTT.

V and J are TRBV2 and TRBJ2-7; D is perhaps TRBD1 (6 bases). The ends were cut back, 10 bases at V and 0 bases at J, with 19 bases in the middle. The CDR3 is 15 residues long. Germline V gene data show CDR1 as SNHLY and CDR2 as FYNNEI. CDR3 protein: CATQTRQGISYEQYF. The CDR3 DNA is TGTGCCACCCAGACGCGGCAGGGGATCTCCTACGAGCAGTACTTC.

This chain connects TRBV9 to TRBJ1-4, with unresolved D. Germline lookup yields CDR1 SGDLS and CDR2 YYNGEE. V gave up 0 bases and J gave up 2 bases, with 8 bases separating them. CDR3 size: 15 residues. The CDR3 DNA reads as TGTGCCAGCAGCGTAGACCCGACGACTAATGAAAAACTGTTTTTT. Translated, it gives CASSVDPTTNEKLFF.

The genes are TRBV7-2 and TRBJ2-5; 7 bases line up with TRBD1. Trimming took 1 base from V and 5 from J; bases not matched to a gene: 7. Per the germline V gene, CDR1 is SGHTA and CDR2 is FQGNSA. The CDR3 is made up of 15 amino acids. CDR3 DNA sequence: TGTGCCAGCAGCTTAGATACCAGGGGGTGGGAGACCCAGTACTTC. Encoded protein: CASSLDTRGWETQYF.

CDR3 sequence: CASREGGLNYGYTF. The CDR3, as DNA: TGTGCCAGCCGGGAAGGGGGCCTGAACTATGGCTACACCTTC. J is TRBJ1-2 and V is TRBV6-6; 7 bases align to TRBD1. Looked up from germline, CDR1 is MNHNY and CDR2 is SVGAGI (reference sequence). This CDR3 has 14 amino acids. With 8 bases clipped from V and 2 bases from J, the junction kept 8 bases outside the gene matches.

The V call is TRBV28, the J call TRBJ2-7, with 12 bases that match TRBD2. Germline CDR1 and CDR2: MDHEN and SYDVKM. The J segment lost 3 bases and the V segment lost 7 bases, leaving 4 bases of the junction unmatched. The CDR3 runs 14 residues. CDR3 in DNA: TGTGCCAGCAAGAGACTAGCGGGAGTCTACGAGCAGTACTTC. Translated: CASKRLAGVYEQYF.

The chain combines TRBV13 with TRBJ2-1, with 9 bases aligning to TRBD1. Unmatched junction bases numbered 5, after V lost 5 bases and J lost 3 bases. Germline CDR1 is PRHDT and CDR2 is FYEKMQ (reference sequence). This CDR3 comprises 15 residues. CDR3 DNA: TGTGCCAGCAGCCCACCGGGACAGGGCTACAATGAGCAGTTCTTC. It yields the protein CASSPPGQGYNEQFF.

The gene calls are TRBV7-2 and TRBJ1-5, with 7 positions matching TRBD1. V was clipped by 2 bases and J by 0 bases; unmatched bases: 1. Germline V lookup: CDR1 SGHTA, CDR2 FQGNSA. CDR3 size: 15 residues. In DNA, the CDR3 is TGTGCCAGCAGCTTAAGGACAGGTAGCAATCAGCCCCAGCATTTT. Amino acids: CASSLRTGSNQPQHF.